This T cell receptor beta chain appears in the sequencing data of a study of T cells in Graves' hyperthyroidism and ophthalmopathy. Notes on the study in general: Peripheral blood also featured most of the thyroid clonotypes expanded above 0.001. The model identified upcoming ophthalmopathy a median about 7.1 months ahead of onset.

The study left out patients who had uncontrolled infection, other autoimmune disease, pregnancy or lactation. Clinical symptoms, serum thyroxine and TRAb, thyroid ultrasound and orbital computed tomography together formed the diagnostic basis. This clonotype was seen a handful of times. What it recognizes is unknown. RNA transcripts yielded amplified TCR beta CDR3 regions. The primer set for the first-round RT-PCR of the TCR CDR3 was HTBI. TCRdb fed the multiplex PCR reads into MiXCR, producing one record per CDR3 protein. The repertoire includes 700,000 or so distinct CDR3 sequences, roughly 15% of them detected once, and approximately 8.4% sits in the top ten. The CDR3 loop spans 15 amino acids. Germline V CDR1 and CDR2: LNHDA, SQIVND (reference sequence). V lost 1 base, J lost 0 bases, and 9 bases lay in between.

V gene TRBV19 combines with J gene TRBJ2-5; the D is unclear. The receptor was isolated from a man aged 18 to 29 with Graves' hyperthyroidism. Sequencing input: blood. The CDR3 sequence is CASSIGASYQETQYF. CDR3 DNA: TGTGCCAGTAGTATAGGCGCCAGCTACCAAGAGACCCAGTACTTC.